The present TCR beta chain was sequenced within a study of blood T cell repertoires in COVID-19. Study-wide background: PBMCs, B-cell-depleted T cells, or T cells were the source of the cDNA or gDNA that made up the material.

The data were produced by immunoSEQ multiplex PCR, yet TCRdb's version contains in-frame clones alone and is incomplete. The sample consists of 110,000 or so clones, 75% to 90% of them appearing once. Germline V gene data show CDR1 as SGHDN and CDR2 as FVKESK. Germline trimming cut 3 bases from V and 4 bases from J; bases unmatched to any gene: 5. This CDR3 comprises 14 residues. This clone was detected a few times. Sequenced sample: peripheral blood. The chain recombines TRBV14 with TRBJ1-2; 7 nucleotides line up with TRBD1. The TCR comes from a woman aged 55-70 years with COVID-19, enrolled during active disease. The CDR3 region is CASSHRQGPYGYTF. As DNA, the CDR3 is TGTGCCAGCAGCCACAGACAGGGACCCTATGGCTACACCTTC.